These 27 T cell receptor beta chains share one sample of origin, sequenced in a study of shared clonotypes between healthy human individuals. This table comes from immunoSEQ multiplex PCR, and its TCRdb copy is limited to in-frame clones, with some not included. The table lists 300,000 to 350,000 clones, less than 75% of them singletons, with 8% to 13% in the top ten. The sequenced sample was memory CD4+ T cells sorted from blood. Subset here: CD45RA-negative fraction. Receptors were obtained from a man aged 30-40 years in good health.

The rearrangement links TRBV27 to TRBJ2-2; 8 nucleotides match TRBD1. Germline trimming cut 10 bases from V and 3 bases from J; bases unmatched to any gene: 16. The CDR3 sequence is 17 residues long. CDR1 and CDR2 (germline): MNHEY, SMNVEV (reference sequence). CDR3 DNA: TGTGCCACCGAGAGCCATTACGGACAGGGCGACACCGGGGAGCTGTTTTTT. Amino acids: CATESHYGQGDTGELFF.

This clone has more than one count but fewer than ten. The V and J genes are TRBV13 and TRBJ2-7, with 7 bases matching TRBD2. J lost 6 bases, V lost 2 bases, and 4 bases had no gene match. The CDR3 is 13 amino acids. Germline loops: CDR1 PRHDT, CDR2 FYEKMQ (reference sequence). The CDR3 region has the DNA TGTGCCAGCAGCTTAAAGCGGGGTGGCGAGCAGTACTTC. Translating gives CASSLKRGGEQYF.

V and J are TRBV29-1 and TRBJ1-2, with 10 bases lining up with TRBD1. There are 13 residues in the CDR3. The ends lost 6 bases at V and 8 bases at J; junction bases unmatched: 9. CDR1 and CDR2 from the germline V gene are SQVTM and ANQGSEA. In DNA, the CDR3 is TGCAGCGTCCTGGACAGGGGGAGTGGAGGCTACACCTTC. Translated: CSVLDRGSGGYTF.

The V gene is TRBV9, the J gene TRBJ2-1, with unresolved D. Trimming took 0 bases from V and 11 from J, leaving 18 bases between them. Germline-derived CDR1 and CDR2 are SGDLS and YYNGEE. CDR3 length equals 15 residues. CDR3 DNA: TGTGCCAGCAGCGTAGAAGGCGGACCCAGGTCGAAGCAGTTCTTC. This codes for CASSVEGGPRSKQFF.

The V gene is TRBV19, the J gene TRBJ2-3, with 9 bases that match TRBD1. Looked up from germline, CDR1 is LNHDA and CDR2 is SQIVND (reference sequence). Trimming cost V 3 bases and J 2 bases; bases outside gene matches: 9. This CDR3 is 17 amino acids long. CDR3: CASSIRGQGSATDTQYF. As DNA, the CDR3 is TGTGCCAGTAGTATTCGGGGACAGGGATCGGCCACAGATACGCAGTATTTT. The full variable domain, with the rest looked up from reference TRBV19 and TRBJ2-3, is DGGITQSPKYLFRKEGQNVTLSCEQNLNHDAMYWYRQDPGQGLRLIYYSQIVNDFQKGDIAEGYSVSREKKESFPLTVTSAQKNPTAFYLCASSIRGQGSATDTQYFGPGTRLTVL.

This clone was found once. The V call is TRBV2, the J call TRBJ2-7, with 8 nucleotides matching TRBD1. TRBJ2-5 matches the DNA end more closely, so the J call is doubtful. Per germline, CDR1 SNHLY and CDR2 FYNNEI. CDR3 length: 14 residues. The CDR3 DNA sequence: TGTGCCAGCAACCGGGACAGGAATCAAGAGACCCAGTACTTC. Translated: CASNRDRNQETQYF.

The V and J genes are TRBV6-6 and TRBJ1-5, with TRBD1 matching over 8 bases. V trimming: 10 bases; J trimming: 4 bases; junction bases outside the gene matches: 6. This CDR3 is built from 13 residues. CDR1 and CDR2 from the germline V gene are MNHNY and SVGAGI (reference sequence). Written as DNA, the CDR3 is TGTGCCACACGTGACAGGGGTAATCAGCCCCAGCATTTT. Translation: CATRDRGNQPQHF.

This clone came up many times. This sequence joins TRBV2 and TRBJ2-5; the D gene is possibly TRBD1 (5 bases). The V end was cut by 4 bases, the J end by 4 bases, with 10 bases between. Germline CDR1 and CDR2: SNHLY and FYNNEI. The CDR3 contains 13 residues. This CDR3 is CASSGTLGETQYF. The CDR3 region has the DNA TGTGCCAGCAGTGGGACACTGGGAGAGACCCAGTACTTC.

The gene calls are TRBV5-1 and TRBJ2-3; 10 bases line up with TRBD2. The ends lost 2 bases at V and 5 bases at J; junction bases unmatched: 8. The CDR3 totals 16 residues. The germline CDR1 and CDR2 sequences are SGHRS and YFSETQ. DNA for the CDR3: TGCGCCAGCAGCTTCCAGCGGGAGGGCCTGGGAGATACGCAGTATTTT. This gives the protein CASSFQREGLGDTQYF.

The chain couples TRBV2 to TRBJ2-7; 7 bases line up with TRBD2. Germline V lookup: CDR1 SNHLY, CDR2 FYNNEI. CDR3 length: 13 residues. The V segment lost 8 bases and the J segment 1 base; nucleotides outside the gene matches: 5. CDR3 DNA: TGTGCCAGCCACAGCGGGATTTCCTACGAGCAGTACTTC. It encodes CASHSGISYEQYF.

The chain uses TRBV18 and TRBJ2-3, with 8 bases that match TRBD2. This CDR3 has 17 amino acids. V trimming: 4 bases; J trimming: 0 bases; junction bases outside the gene matches: 9. CDR1 KGHSH and CDR2 LQKENI come from the germline V gene. CDR3 residues: CASSQETSGASTDTQYF. The CDR3 region has the DNA TGTGCCAGCTCACAAGAAACTAGCGGAGCTAGCACAGATACGCAGTATTTT.

In this sample, this clone turned up once. The chain has TRBV25-1 and TRBJ2-2; 7 bases are shared with TRBD1. V lost 3 bases to trimming and J lost 3 bases; unmatched junction nucleotides: 7. The CDR3 contains 16 residues. From germline, CDR1 is MGHDK and CDR2 SYGVNS. For the CDR3, the DNA is TGTGCCAGCAGTGATACGGTCAGGGGGTACACCGGGGAGCTGTTTTTT. Protein: CASSDTVRGYTGELFF.

The rearrangement links TRBV19 to TRBJ2-1; no clear D gene. Germline V gene data show CDR1 as LNHDA and CDR2 as SQIVND (reference sequence). The CDR3 is made up of 13 amino acids. V was pared by 0 bases and J by 10 bases, with 10 bases between. CDR3 region: CASSIDRSSEQFF. Written as DNA, the CDR3 is TGTGCCAGTAGTATAGATCGAAGCAGCGAGCAGTTCTTC.

This clone was seen ten or more times. In nucleotides, the CDR3 is TGTGCCAGCAGCTTACCCGGGGGGGCGAATCAGCCCCAGCATTTT. Residues: CASSLPGGANQPQHF. The chain employs TRBV7-9 and TRBJ1-5; D might be TRBD1 (6 bases). Germline CDR1 reads SEHNR; CDR2 reads FQNEAQ (reference sequence). Trimming removed 2 bases at V and 4 bases at J, with 12 bases between. This CDR3 comprises 15 residues. The complete variable domain, with remaining parts taken from reference TRBV7-9 and TRBJ1-5, reads DTGVSQNPRHKITKRGQNVTFRCDPISEHNRLYWYRQTLGQGPEFLTYFQNEAQLEKSRLLSDRFSAERPKGSFSTLEIQRTEQGDSAMYLCASSLPGGANQPQHFGDGTRLSIL.

The V gene is TRBV28, the J gene TRBJ2-1, with D perhaps matching TRBD1 (5 bases). CDR1 and CDR2 from the germline V gene are MDHEN and SYDVKM. The CDR3 covers 15 residues. CDR3 bases: TGTGCGGGAAGAAGGGGCATGAGCTCCTACAATGAGCAGTTCTTC. Protein: CAGRRGMSSYNEQFF.

This clone occurred a few times. The J gene is TRBJ2-1, the V gene TRBV5-6; the match to TRBD1 covers 8 bases. Germline assignment: CDR1 SGHDT and CDR2 YYEEEE. The V and J ends lost 4 bases and 9 bases, in that order; junction bases with no gene match: 12. The CDR3 loop spans 15 amino acids. The CDR3 loop reads CASSPGQGRPSEQFF. In nucleotides, the CDR3 is TGTGCCAGCAGCCCTGGACAGGGCAGACCAAGTGAGCAGTTCTTC. Drawing the rest from reference TRBV5-6 and TRBJ2-1, the complete variable domain is DAGVTQSPTHLIKTRGQQVTLRCSPKSGHDTVSWYQQALGQGPQFIFQYYEEEERQRGNFPDRFSGHQFPNYSSELNVNALLLGDSALYLCASSPGQGRPSEQFFGPGTRLTVL.

Here the CDR3 DNA reads TGTGCCAGCACCACAGGGAGGACCGGGGAGCTGTTTTTT. Its protein is CASTTGRTGELFF. The chain couples TRBV6-6 to TRBJ2-2; D is tentatively TRBD1 or TRBD2 (6 bases each). Germline values: CDR1 MNHNY, CDR2 SVGAGI (reference sequence). The CDR3 contains 13 residues. V dropped 7 bases and J dropped 5 bases, with 11 bases sitting between them.

The chain employs TRBV2 and TRBJ2-1; tentatively, D is TRBD1 or TRBD2 (5 bases each). This CDR3 comprises 12 residues. The germline CDR1 and CDR2 sequences are SNHLY and FYNNEI. Trimming took off 7 bases at V and 7 bases at J, with 11 bases between the two ends. CDR3 sequence reads: CASMWDGNEQFF. CDR3 sequence (DNA): TGTGCCAGCATGTGGGACGGTAATGAGCAGTTCTTC.

The chain is built from TRBV19 and TRBJ2-1; 16 nucleotides agree with TRBD2. The CDR3 extends over 16 amino acids. Germline V CDR1 and CDR2: LNHDA, SQIVND (reference sequence). Germline trimming cut 5 bases from V and 10 bases from J; bases unmatched to any gene: 8. In DNA, the CDR3 is TGTGCCAGTAGTCAGGGACTAGCGGGAGGGCGGAGCGAGCAGTTCTTC. Translated, it gives CASSQGLAGGRSEQFF.

This rearrangement joins TRBV28 to TRBJ2-1, with a tentative D call TRBD2 (6 bases). The CDR3 is made up of 16 amino acids. The germline CDR1 and CDR2 sequences are MDHEN and SYDVKM. Trimming stripped 6 bases from V and 12 bases from J, with 27 bases between. CDR3 protein: CASSPRYFRESPGQFF. DNA for the CDR3: TGTGCCAGCAGCCCCAGGTACTTTCGGGAGAGCCCTGGGCAGTTCTTC.

CDR3 protein: CASGLSAVGSSGNTIYF. The CDR3, as DNA: TGTGCTAGTGGTTTGTCCGCGGTGGGGAGCTCTGGAAACACCATATATTTT. The gene calls are TRBV12-5 and TRBJ1-3, with D unclear. The germline V and J ends were trimmed by 2 bases and 0 bases, with 14 bases remaining between them. The CDR3 has 17 residues. Germline CDR1 LGHNT, CDR2 FRNRAP.

The J gene is TRBJ2-7, the V gene TRBV30; D is uncertain. CDR3 size: 13 residues. Looked up from germline, CDR1 is GTSNPN and CDR2 is SVGIG (reference sequence). The ends were cut back, 0 bases at V and 4 bases at J, with 10 bases in the middle. CDR3 nucleotides: TGTGCCTGGAGTGTAGAGAGGAGATACGAGCAGTACTTC. Its translation is CAWSVERRYEQYF.

The chain carries TRBV10-2 and TRBJ2-7, with D uncertain. From germline, CDR1 is WSHSY and CDR2 SAAADI. This CDR3 is 14 amino acids long. V dropped 0 bases and J dropped 0 bases, with 6 bases sitting between them. The chain's CDR3 is CASSESLASYEQYF. The CDR3, as DNA: TGCGCCAGCAGTGAGTCGCTGGCCTCCTACGAGCAGTACTTC.

This clone has only a few counts. The DNA for the CDR3 is TGTGCCAGCAGCCAAGTAAAGCCCAATGAGCAGTTCTTC. As protein: CASSQVKPNEQFF. V gene TRBV4-2 combines with J gene TRBJ2-1; D gene uncertain. This CDR3 has 13 residues. Germline V CDR1 and CDR2: LGHNA, YNFKEQ. The ends were cut back, 1 base at V and 6 bases at J, with 7 bases in the middle.

The CDR3 sequence: CATKAISAKTQYF. The CDR3 DNA sequence: TGTGCCACCAAAGCTATTTCGGCGAAGACCCAGTACTTC. The rearrangement uses TRBV28 and TRBJ2-5; no definite D call. This CDR3 spans 13 amino acids. V lost 10 bases to trimming and J lost 6 bases, with 18 bases between them. Germline V gene lookup returns CDR1 MDHEN and CDR2 SYDVKM.

This chain connects TRBV7-2 to TRBJ2-7; D could derive from TRBD1 or TRBD2 (5 bases each). This CDR3 spans 14 amino acids. V lost 6 bases to trimming and J lost 3 bases, with 15 bases between them. The germline CDR1 and CDR2 sequences are SGHTA and FQGNSA. The CDR3 bases are TGTGCCAGCAGACCCGGGACCCATATCTACGAGCAGTACTTC. Translation: CASRPGTHIYEQYF.

The chain is built from TRBV5-1 and TRBJ2-1; TRBD1 matches 9 bases. There are 15 residues in the CDR3. CDR1 is SGHRS and CDR2 is YFSETQ in the germline V gene. V was pared by 2 bases and J by 6 bases, with 6 bases of the junction left unmatched. DNA of the CDR3: TGCGCCAGCAGCTTCGGGACAGGGTTCGGCAATGAGCAGTTCTTC. Its translation: CASSFGTGFGNEQFF.